This T cell receptor beta chain was documented in a study of blood T cell repertoires in COVID-19. Background on the study: Material from acute and convalescent COVID-19 was sourced from the United States, Italy and Spain. Nucleic acid was either cDNA or gDNA, and it came from T cells, B-cell-depleted T cells, or PBMCs.

In the original workflow: It was from reference gene primer amplification that nucleated cell counts were estimated. Sequencing was performed with immunoSEQ multiplex PCR; in TCRdb, only in-frame clones are kept and a portion is missing. The D gene and trimming were derived from the DNA, and the V and J assignments and clone size from that table. The sample has about 170,000 clones; around four fifths are singletons. The CDR3 extends over 15 amino acids. Deletions cut 0 bases from V and 4 bases from J, with 13 bases between. In germline, CDR1 is SGHDT, CDR2 YYEEEE. This clone occurred once. Sequencing was done on a sample of peripheral blood. The V and J genes are TRBV5-6 and TRBJ1-2; D ambiguous. The clonotype comes from a woman aged 80 or older with acute or convalescent COVID-19. CDR3 DNA: TGTGCCAGCAGCTTGGTTACGGGGTTTAGCTATGGCTACACCTTC. It encodes CASSLVTGFSYGYTF.